Below, one T cell receptor beta chain is given with its context. This sample is part of a study of regulatory T cells in long-lasting Graves disease. Study-level background: Graves' cases, newly diagnosed, had used antithyroid drugs under 3 months.

Time point in this sample: newly diagnosed GD, antithyroid drugs for less than 3 months. The authors made the TCR library using RNA they extracted from PBMCs. For TCR beta, libraries came from iRepertoire HTBI primers and Arm-PCR of CDR3 regions. TCRdb itself ran the multiplex PCR reads through MiXCR, one entry per CDR3 protein. The top ten clones hold roughly 12% of a sample with about 220,000 distinct CDR3 sequences, roughly 20% of them seen once. Trimming removed 3 bases at V and 2 bases at J, with 20 bases between. Germline V gene lookup returns CDR1 MNHGY and CDR2 SVAAGI. The CDR3 is 18 residues long. This sample also appeared in a second study, on T cells in Graves' hyperthyroidism and ophthalmopathy. That work adds: The study used the HTBI primer set for a first-round RT-PCR of the TCR CDR3.

This rearrangement joins TRBV6-9 to TRBJ2-1; D perhaps matches TRBD2 (6 bases). Sample: peripheral blood mononuclear cells (PBMCs), taken at new diagnosis, from a patient treated with antithyroid drugs. The receptor was isolated from a woman aged 25 to 45 with Graves disease. CDR3 protein: CASSYSGGRVSTYNEQFF. CDR3 sequence (DNA): TGTGCCAGCAGTTACTCAGGAGGGCGGGTTTCTACCTACAATGAGCAGTTCTTC.